This T cell receptor beta chain was documented in a study of blood T cell repertoires in COVID-19. Trimming cost V 4 bases and J 4 bases, with 14 bases left between them. CDR1 GTSNPN and CDR2 SVGIG come from the germline V gene (reference sequence). CDR3 length: 14 amino acids. Assay used: immunoSEQ multiplex PCR; TCRdb lists only in-frame clones, some missing. The sample has roughly 200,000 clones; 75% to 90% are singletons. The sequence was obtained from a woman aged 55-70 years with acute or convalescent COVID-19. The J gene is TRBJ2-1, the V gene TRBV30; D is ambiguous. Source material: peripheral blood. CDR3 DNA: TGTGCCTGGAATGTTGCCGTCCTATACAATGAGCAGTTCTTC. Amino acid sequence: CAWNVAVLYNEQFF. Full variable domain (rest looked up from reference TRBV30 and TRBJ2-1): SQTIHQWPATLVQPVGSPLSLECTVEGTSNPNLYWYRQAAGRGLQLLFYSVGIGQISSEVPQNLSASRPQDRQFILSSKKLLLSDSGFYLCAWNVAVLYNEQFFGPGTRLTVL.